These T cell receptor beta chains were read from a single sample in a study of post-analysis software for immune sequencing data. From the PCR reads, TCRdb called clonotypes with MiXCR, one entry per CDR3 protein. The repertoire holds roughly 870,000 distinct CDR3 sequences, approximately 53% seen once, with around 4.5% in the top ten. The sequencing sample was made of blood. All receptors derive from a girl under 18 with multiple sclerosis. The CDR3 runs from the conserved cysteine through the conserved F or W.

V gene: TRBV7-8
CDR3 protein: CASSLETVTVSYEQYF

V gene: TRBV10-3
CDR3 protein: CATTGQNLAYEQYF

V gene: TRBV25-1
CDR3 protein: CASSEGQGYEVETQYF

V gene: TRBV10-3
CDR3 protein: CAISESTRNSPLHF

V gene: TRBV7-2
CDR3 protein: CASSPQGGARETQYF

V gene: TRBV29-1
CDR3 protein: CSVERVAGDNEQFF

V gene: TRBV4-1
CDR3 protein: CASSQRGEAFF

V gene: TRBV14
CDR3 protein: CASSQGLRGAETQYF

V gene: TRBV20-1
CDR3 protein: CSATRLQETQYF

V gene: TRBV2
CDR3 protein: CASWDRGPLGQYF

V gene: TRBV6-1
CDR3 protein: CASQGYEQYF

V gene: TRBV7-2
CDR3 protein: CASSSIQGGTYEQYF